Each of the 30 T cell receptor beta chains below was sequenced from the same sample in a study of regulatory T cells in long-lasting Graves disease. Time point given: persistent/refractory GD, antithyroid drugs over 5 years with positive TRAb. From RNA extracted from PBMCs, the TCR library was made. Arm-PCR of CDR3 regions and iRepertoire HTBI primers were the basis on which TCR beta libraries were built. TCRdb re-derived calls from the multiplex PCR reads in MiXCR, one entry per CDR3 protein. Counted here are 400,000 to 500,000 distinct CDR3 sequences, around a fifth occurring once; the ten biggest clones make up more than 13%. Sequencing was performed on peripheral blood mononuclear cells (PBMCs), taken when the disease was refractory, from a patient treated with antithyroid drugs. These receptors came from a female donor with Graves disease.

This clonotype was observed many times. V is TRBV28 and J is TRBJ2-4; 12 bases map to TRBD2. J lost 2 bases, V lost 4 bases, and 15 bases had no gene match. The CDR3 is 20 residues long. Germline-derived CDR1 and CDR2 are MDHEN and SYDVKM. CDR3 DNA sequence: TGTGCCAGCAGTTCTCCGAGAGGGACTAGCGGGCTCATGACCAAAAACATTCAGTACTTC. This gives the protein CASSSPRGTSGLMTKNIQYF.

The chain is built from TRBV15 and TRBJ1-1; D is ambiguous. The germline V and J ends were trimmed by 7 bases and 6 bases, with 27 bases remaining between them. The CDR3 is 17 residues long. Germline CDR1 and CDR2: LNHNV and YYDKDF (reference sequence). CDR3 protein: CATIQVGLSTETAEAFF. The CDR3 DNA reads TGTGCCACCATTCAGGTGGGTTTGTCGACGGAAACAGCTGAAGCTTTCTTT.

This clonotype was detected many times. This may be a read error: a much more frequent sequence differs by one nucleotide. The CDR3 loop is CANSFPRRGVGETQYF. The CDR3 region has the DNA TGTGCCAACAGCTTCCCCAGACGCGGAGTGGGAGAGACCCAGTACTTC. This chain links TRBV11-2 with TRBJ2-5; D unclear. Germline CDR1 SGHAT, CDR2 FQNNGV. CDR3 length: 16 residues.

This clonotype has only a few counts. The gene calls are TRBV7-9 and TRBJ2-7; 8 bases line up with TRBD1. Germline loops: CDR1 SEHNR, CDR2 FQNEAQ (reference sequence). Trimming cost V 6 bases and J 3 bases; bases outside gene matches: 7. This CDR3 is 14 amino acids long. CDR3: CASSLITGGYEQYF. Here the CDR3 DNA reads TGTGCCAGCAGTTTGATAACAGGGGGCTACGAGCAGTACTTC.

This clonotype was detected ten times or more. V gene TRBV27 combines with J gene TRBJ1-6, with a possible D match to TRBD1 (5 bases). The CDR3 consists of 17 residues. Germline CDR1 MNHEY, CDR2 SMNVEV (reference sequence). Trimming cost V 5 bases and J 5 bases, with 19 bases left between them. CDR3 DNA: TGTGCCAGCAGTCCTAGAGACAGAGTACTTAATAATTCACCCCTCCACTTT. Protein sequence: CASSPRDRVLNNSPLHF.

The chain is built from TRBV7-9 and TRBJ2-5, with D possibly being TRBD2 (5 bases). V lost 6 bases, J lost 5 bases, and 13 bases lay in between. CDR3 size: 13 residues. CDR1 is SEHNR and CDR2 is FQNEAQ in the germline V gene (reference sequence). CDR3 sequence reads: CASSPDGMETQYF. The CDR3 bases are TGTGCCAGCAGTCCGGACGGGATGGAGACCCAGTACTTC.

The chain combines TRBV7-2 with TRBJ2-7; the D gene is possibly TRBD2 (6 bases). Looked up from germline, CDR1 is SGHTA and CDR2 is FQGNSA. The CDR3 is made up of 14 amino acids. V was pared by 1 base and J by 3 bases, with 10 bases between. As DNA, the CDR3 is TGTGCCAGCAGCTTAGGGGACTCCAACTACGAGCAGTACTTC. Translation: CASSLGDSNYEQYF.

Only a few counts were recorded for this clonotype. This chain links TRBV10-3 with TRBJ1-1, with TRBD1 matching over 8 bases. Looked up from germline, CDR1 is ENHRY and CDR2 is SYGVKD. V shed 6 bases and J 1 base; nucleotides not matched to a gene: 4. The CDR3 is 14 residues long. The CDR3 spells CAIRSGGGNTEAFF. In nucleotides, the CDR3 is TGTGCCATCAGATCAGGGGGCGGGAACACTGAAGCTTTCTTT.

The rearrangement joins TRBV7-9 to TRBJ2-2, with D possibly TRBD1 on 5 matching bases. V lost 3 bases, J lost 5 bases, and 7 bases lay in between. From germline, CDR1 is SEHNR and CDR2 FQNEAQ (reference sequence). The CDR3 consists of 13 residues. This chain's CDR3 is CASSLDITGELFF. The CDR3 nucleotides read TGTGCCAGCAGCTTGGACATAACCGGGGAGCTGTTTTTT.

This clonotype was seen repeatedly, ten times or more. The V and J genes are TRBV19 and TRBJ1-4; the D is unclear. CDR1 is LNHDA and CDR2 is SQIVND in the germline V gene (reference sequence). This CDR3 is built from 14 residues. V lost 4 bases to trimming and J lost 8 bases, with 14 bases between them. The CDR3: CASSNPTSREKLFF. For the CDR3, the DNA is TGTGCCAGTAGTAATCCTACCTCGCGGGAAAAACTGTTTTTT.

This clonotype was recorded at least ten times. The V gene is TRBV20-1, the J gene TRBJ2-7; TRBD1 matches 12 bases. V gave up 3 bases and J gave up 7 bases; unmatched junction bases: 7. The germline V gene encodes CDR1 DFQATT and CDR2 SNEGSKA (reference sequence). This CDR3 comprises 14 residues. DNA for the CDR3: TGCAGTGCTAGGGGGACAGGGGGCTTAGGGGAGCAGTACTTC. It is translated as CSARGTGGLGEQYF.

In its sample, this clonotype was seen many times. The gene calls are TRBV20-1 and TRBJ1-5; no definite D call. V lost 5 bases, J lost 3 bases, and 17 bases lay in between. Looked up from germline, CDR1 is DFQATT and CDR2 is SNEGSKA (reference sequence). The CDR3 runs to 15 residues. CDR3: CSALRGSSINQPQHF. The CDR3 region has the DNA TGCAGTGCTCTCCGGGGATCCTCAATCAATCAGCCCCAGCATTTT.

In its sample, this clonotype was seen a few times. The chain employs TRBV5-6 and TRBJ2-7; D might be TRBD1 (6 bases). Trimming removed 2 bases from V and 9 bases from J, with 12 bases in between. Germline CDR1 SGHDT, CDR2 YYEEEE. This CDR3 has 12 residues. The CDR3 bases are TGTGCCAGCAGCTTCCCCCAGGACAGGCAGTACTTC. Translated, it gives CASSFPQDRQYF.

V usage is TRBV19 and J usage is TRBJ1-5, with a possible D match to TRBD1 (6 bases). Germline CDR1 is LNHDA and CDR2 is SQIVND (reference sequence). This CDR3 comprises 16 residues. The V gene lost 1 base and the J gene lost 1 base, with 11 bases spanning the gap. CDR3: CASSIGKGESNQPQHF. CDR3 nucleotide sequence: TGTGCCAGTAGTATAGGTAAGGGGGAGAGCAATCAGCCCCAGCATTTT.

The table lists this clonotype with many counts. The chain employs TRBV28 and TRBJ1-2, with D possibly TRBD1 on 6 matching bases. Trimming pared 6 bases from V and 4 bases from J, leaving 9 bases between. Looked up from germline, CDR1 is MDHEN and CDR2 is SYDVKM. The CDR3 length is 12 residues. CDR3 nucleotides: TGTGCCAGCAGCCCGGACAGCTATGGCTACACCTTC. It translates to CASSPDSYGYTF.

This clonotype was observed many times. The gene calls are TRBV7-2 and TRBJ2-2; no firm D call. Germline V gene lookup returns CDR1 SGHTA and CDR2 FQGNSA. Trimming cost V 5 bases and J 5 bases, with 9 bases left between them. This CDR3 region has 13 residues. CDR3 sequence (DNA): TGTGCCAGCAGCCCCACACGAACCGGGGAGCTGTTTTTT. Its translation is CASSPTRTGELFF.

The chain is built from TRBV28 and TRBJ2-3; D perhaps matches TRBD1 (7 bases). This CDR3 comprises 14 residues. Germline CDR1 MDHEN, CDR2 SYDVKM. Trimming cost V 7 bases and J 2 bases, with 13 bases left between them. The CDR3 sequence is CASTSGGLTDTQYF. CDR3 DNA sequence: TGTGCCAGCACCTCAGGGGGGCTCACAGATACGCAGTATTTT.

The rearrangement joins TRBV6-1 to TRBJ1-6; D is ambiguous. The CDR3 is made up of 14 amino acids. With 4 bases removed from V and 8 bases from J, the gap between germline ends came to 12 bases. Germline values: CDR1 MNHNS, CDR2 SASEGT. The CDR3 DNA is TGTGCCAGCAGTGTGTGGACCACGGATTCACCCCTCCACTTT. Protein sequence: CASSVWTTDSPLHF.

Only a few counts were recorded for this clonotype. This chain joins TRBV10-2 and TRBJ1-1, with a weak D call TRBD1 (5 bases). Germline CDR1 WSHSY, CDR2 SAAADI. The CDR3 extends over 15 amino acids. Trimming shortened V by 7 bases and J by 4 bases, and 19 bases separated the two germline ends. The CDR3 region is CASIPGGAGFTEAFF. The DNA of the CDR3 is TGCGCCAGCATTCCTGGCGGTGCAGGGTTCACTGAAGCTTTCTTT.

About this clonotype: Just one base apart from a much larger clone, this may be a read error. V gene TRBV29-1 combines with J gene TRBJ2-5; D is possibly TRBD1 (5 bases). V shed 4 bases and J shed 2 bases, with 8 bases lying between them. Germline CDR1 reads SQVTM; CDR2 reads ANQGSEA. The CDR3 extends over 12 amino acids. This CDR3 is CSVGREQETQYF. CDR3 nucleotide sequence: TGCAGCGTTGGCAGGGAACAAGAGACCCAGTACTTC.

The table lists this clonotype with many counts. The chain carries TRBV2 and TRBJ2-7, with D unclear. Looked up from germline, CDR1 is SNHLY and CDR2 is FYNNEI. Trimming left V 2 bases short and J 7 bases short, with 12 bases between. The length of the CDR3 is 13 residues. As DNA, the CDR3 is TGTGCCAGCAGTGAACAGGACGTGGGAGAGCAGTACTTC. This encodes CASSEQDVGEQYF.

CDR3 sequence: CASSPGIAYGYTF. CDR3 DNA sequence: TGTGCCAGCAGTCCGGGGATAGCCTATGGCTACACCTTC. The chain links TRBV28 to TRBJ1-2; D is unresolved. Germline loops: CDR1 MDHEN, CDR2 SYDVKM. This CDR3 spans 13 amino acids. V was trimmed by 5 bases and J by 4 bases, leaving 11 bases between them.

This clonotype came up many times. This chain connects TRBV28 to TRBJ2-7; no clear D. V lost 5 bases and J lost 6, with 11 bases in between. Germline V gene data show CDR1 as MDHEN and CDR2 as SYDVKM. This CDR3 has 12 amino acids. Written as DNA, the CDR3 is TGTGCCAGCAGTCTCCGGTCACCCGAGCAGTACTTC. Protein: CASSLRSPEQYF.

This clonotype was observed many times. J is TRBJ2-7 and V is TRBV3-1, with no clear D. The CDR3 spans 12 residues. V lost 0 bases to trimming and J lost 4 bases, with 4 bases between them. Germline V gene sequence: CDR1 LGHDT, CDR2 YNNKEL (reference sequence). The CDR3 here is CASSQDRYEQYF. CDR3 nucleotides: TGTGCCAGCAGCCAAGATCGATACGAGCAGTACTTC.

The CDR3 DNA follows: TGTGCCAGCAGTTTAGGGCCGGACGGGACCGGGGAGCTGTTTTTT. It specifies CASSLGPDGTGELFF. This sequence joins TRBV28 and TRBJ2-2; D gene unclear. The V end lost 2 bases, the J end lost 5 bases, and 12 bases lay between the germline ends. The CDR3 covers 15 residues. The germline gives CDR1 MDHEN, CDR2 SYDVKM.

V gene TRBV7-6 combines with J gene TRBJ2-7, with D uncertain. The V and J ends lost 3 bases and 7 bases respectively, with 13 bases between them. Germline V lookup: CDR1 SGHVS, CDR2 FNYEAQ. CDR3 length equals 13 residues. The CDR3 protein is CASSFSTLEEQYF. The CDR3 DNA follows: TGTGCCAGCAGCTTCTCCACCCTGGAAGAGCAGTACTTC.

A few counts support this clonotype. The chain is built from TRBV3-1 and TRBJ2-4; 8 bases fit TRBD2. V was pared by 2 bases and J by 7 bases, with 1 base of the junction left unmatched. The CDR3 totals 13 residues. CDR1 and CDR2 (germline): LGHDT, YNNKEL (reference sequence). CDR3 coding DNA: TGTGCCAGCAGCCAATCTAGCGGGAACATTCAGTACTTC. Its protein product is CASSQSSGNIQYF.

In the case of this clonotype: A much larger clone differs from this one at a single base, so this may be a read error. The V gene is TRBV27, the J gene TRBJ1-5; a weak D match, TRBD1 (6 bases). The CDR3 spans 16 residues. V was clipped by 0 bases and J by 5 bases, with 14 bases between them. Per germline, CDR1 MNHEY and CDR2 SMNVEV (reference sequence). CDR3 coding DNA: TGTGCCAGCAGTTTATCCTCAGGGGTCGGGTATCAGCCCCAGCATTTT. Residues: CASSLSSGVGYQPQHF.

This clonotype was seen many times. The chain joins TRBV27 to TRBJ1-5; no firm D call. The CDR3 contains 14 residues. V gave up 3 bases and J gave up 3 bases, with 9 bases separating them. The germline V gene has CDR1 MNHEY and CDR2 SMNVEV (reference sequence). CDR3 region: CASSFNGFNQPQHF. CDR3 bases: TGTGCCAGCAGTTTCAACGGCTTCAATCAGCCCCAGCATTTT.

This clonotype was detected a few times. V usage is TRBV29-1 and J usage is TRBJ2-5; D not resolved. Germline CDR1 is SQVTM and CDR2 is ANQGSEA. This CDR3 comprises 12 residues. Trimming left V 4 bases short and J 1 base short, with 7 bases between. The CDR3 DNA reads TGCAGCGTTGGTCAGTTCCAAGAGACCCAGTACTTC. Its protein is CSVGQFQETQYF.